The rows below give T cell receptor beta chains drawn from one sample of a study of blood T cell repertoires in COVID-19. Using immunoSEQ multiplex PCR, the repertoire was profiled, and TCRdb retains in-frame clones only, with some absent. The repertoire holds 95,000 to 150,000 clones, with around 86% as singletons. Sequencing input: peripheral blood. All receptors come from a man in his forties with acute or convalescent COVID-19. CDR3s include the opening cysteine and the closing phenylalanine or tryptophan. Fields, in order: clone size, D gene, J gene, V gene, CDR3 protein, CDR3 DNA. The D gene is left open where the match is weak. Rows give clone size only sometimes, using once, few, many, or a class for an expanded clone.

size: .
D: .
J: TRBJ1-5
V: TRBV7-2
CDR3: CASSLAGGNQPQHF
DNA: TGTGCCAGCAGCTTAGCGGGAGGGAATCAGCCCCAGCATTTT

size: .
D: .
J: TRBJ1-5
V: TRBV18
CDR3: CASSPTANSNQPQHF
DNA: TGTGCCAGCTCACCGACAGCAAATAGCAATCAGCCCCAGCATTTT

size: once
D: .
J: TRBJ2-5
V: TRBV10-3
CDR3: CAISESRQETQYF
DNA: TGTGCCATCAGTGAGAGCAGGCAAGAGACCCAGTACTTC

size: .
D: TRBD2
J: TRBJ2-7
V: TRBV19
CDR3: CASSTKRESGYEQYF
DNA: TGTGCCAGTAGTACCAAGCGGGAGAGTGGTTACGAGCAGTACTTC

size: .
D: .
J: TRBJ2-5
V: TRBV12-3/TRBV12-4
CDR3: CASSPQLPGTQYF
DNA: TGTGCCAGCAGCCCACAGCTGCCAGGGACCCAGTACTTC

size: .
D: TRBD1
J: TRBJ1-2
V: TRBV19
CDR3: CASSQTGSYAGGYTF
DNA: TGTGCCAGTAGTCAGACAGGGAGCTACGCGGGTGGCTACACCTTC

size: .
D: TRBD1
J: TRBJ1-5
V: TRBV4-1
CDR3: CASSQVQGDQPQHF
DNA: TGCGCCAGCAGCCAGGTCCAGGGGGATCAGCCCCAGCATTTT

size: .
D: TRBD1
J: TRBJ1-1
V: TRBV7-9
CDR3: CASSFSGGDEAFF
DNA: TGTGCCAGCAGCTTCTCAGGGGGCGATGAAGCTTTCTTT

size: .
D: TRBD1
J: TRBJ2-1
V: TRBV6-2/TRBV6-3
CDR3: CASSPRDRGLYEQFF
DNA: TGTGCCAGCAGCCCCCGGGACAGGGGTTTGTATGAGCAGTTCTTC

size: .
D: .
J: TRBJ1-4
V: TRBV6-5
CDR3: CASKSGGEKLFF
DNA: TGTGCCAGCAAGAGCGGAGGCGAAAAACTGTTTTTT

size: .
D: TRBD2
J: TRBJ2-7
V: TRBV24-1
CDR3: CATSDLLAGDFEQYF
DNA: TGTGCCACCAGTGACCTACTAGCGGGGGACTTCGAGCAGTACTTC

size: few
D: .
J: TRBJ1-6
V: TRBV5-8
CDR3: CASSAITGYSPLHF
DNA: TGTGCCAGCAGCGCGATAACAGGGTATTCACCCCTCCACTTT

size: .
D: .
J: TRBJ1-2
V: TRBV7-8
CDR3: CASSPSELRGYTF
DNA: TGTGCCAGCAGCCCCTCCGAACTTCGGGGCTACACCTTC

size: .
D: TRBD2
J: TRBJ2-1
V: TRBV3-1/TRBV3-2
CDR3: CASSLGLAGPSLLSEQFF
DNA: TGTGCCAGCAGCCTTGGACTAGCGGGGCCTTCCCTTTTGAGTGAGCAGTTCTTC

size: once
D: TRBD1
J: TRBJ2-2
V: TRBV19
CDR3: CASSRGGAGPGELFF
DNA: TGTGCCAGTAGTAGAGGGGGCGCTGGGCCCGGGGAGCTGTTTTTT

size: .
D: TRBD1
J: TRBJ1-6
V: TRBV30
CDR3: CAWSIGDRDNSPLHF
DNA: TGTGCCTGGAGTATTGGAGACAGGGATAATTCACCCCTCCACTTT

size: .
D: .
J: TRBJ2-2
V: TRBV18
CDR3: CASSPLAGANSLNTGELFF
DNA: TGTGCCAGCTCACCCCTCGCGGGGGCGAACTCTCTGAACACCGGGGAGCTGTTTTTT

size: .
D: TRBD1
J: TRBJ1-2
V: TRBV7-9
CDR3: CASSSTRLTGDTYGYTF
DNA: TGTGCCAGCAGCTCGACCCGATTGACAGGGGATACCTATGGCTACACCTTC

size: .
D: .
J: TRBJ1-2
V: TRBV19
CDR3: CASSIGGQGAQQNYGYTF
DNA: TGTGCCAGTAGTATAGGGGGTCAGGGCGCCCAGCAAAACTATGGCTACACCTTC

size: once
D: TRBD1
J: TRBJ2-6
V: TRBV5-6
CDR3: CASSRLTGGFSGANVLTF
DNA: TGTGCCAGCAGCCGCCTGACAGGGGGCTTCTCTGGGGCCAACGTCCTGACTTTC

size: .
D: .
J: TRBJ1-6
V: TRBV5-1
CDR3: CASSPDSHSPLHF
DNA: TGCGCCAGCAGCCCCGACAGCCATTCACCCCTCCACTTT

size: .
D: TRBD1
J: TRBJ1-6
V: TRBV6-6
CDR3: CASSLHRGQSSYNSPLHF
DNA: TGTGCCAGCAGTCTCCACAGGGGGCAAAGCTCCTATAATTCACCCCTCCACTTT

size: .
D: TRBD1
J: TRBJ2-1
V: TRBV27
CDR3: CAISSLTGTGRYNEQFF
DNA: TGTGCCATCAGTTCCCTGACCGGGACAGGGCGCTACAATGAGCAGTTCTTC

size: .
D: .
J: TRBJ1-1
V: TRBV6-1
CDR3: CASSDGGTEAFF
DNA: TGTGCCAGCAGTGACGGCGGCACTGAAGCTTTCTTT

size: .
D: TRBD1
J: TRBJ1-1
V: TRBV27
CDR3: CASRPQGYTEAFF
DNA: TGTGCCAGCAGACCACAGGGGTACACTGAAGCTTTCTTT

size: .
D: .
J: TRBJ1-2
V: TRBV7-9
CDR3: CASSLVEAGGYTF
DNA: TGTGCCAGCAGCTTAGTCGAGGCTGGGGGCTACACCTTC

size: .
D: TRBD2
J: TRBJ2-7
V: TRBV5-6
CDR3: CASTLLLAGGKQYF
DNA: TGTGCCAGCACCTTGCTACTAGCGGGAGGAAAGCAGTACTTC

size: .
D: .
J: TRBJ2-2
V: TRBV3-1/TRBV3-2
CDR3: CASSQGGGTGELFF
DNA: TGTGCCAGCAGCCAAGGAGGGGGTACCGGGGAGCTGTTTTTT

size: .
D: .
J: TRBJ2-2
V: TRBV27
CDR3: CASSFVPMRNTGELFF
DNA: TGTGCCAGCAGTTTTGTACCGATGAGGAACACCGGGGAGCTGTTTTTT

size: .
D: TRBD2
J: TRBJ2-5
V: TRBV11-2
CDR3: CASSLVAGRQETQYF
DNA: TGTGCCAGCAGCTTAGTAGCGGGACGCCAAGAGACCCAGTACTTC

size: .
D: TRBD1
J: TRBJ1-1
V: TRBV10-3
CDR3: CAISGGQGAHAFF
DNA: TGTGCCATCAGTGGGGGACAGGGGGCGCACGCTTTCTTT

size: few
D: .
J: TRBJ2-6
V: TRBV5-6
CDR3: CASSLVVWRADSGANVLTF
DNA: TGTGCCAGCAGCTTGGTTGTCTGGAGGGCAGACTCTGGGGCCAACGTCCTGACTTTC

size: .
D: TRBD2
J: TRBJ2-2
V: TRBV2
CDR3: CASSRLAGGTGELFF
DNA: TGTGCCAGCAGTCGACTAGCCGGGGGCACCGGGGAGCTGTTTTTT

size: .
D: TRBD1
J: TRBJ1-2
V: TRBV6-6
CDR3: CASSYSTGDNGYTF
DNA: TGTGCCAGCAGTTACTCGACAGGGGATAATGGCTACACCTTC

size: .
D: .
J: TRBJ2-1
V: TRBV4-3
CDR3: CASSQDGRQDNGNEQFF
DNA: TGCGCCAGCAGCCAGGACGGGCGACAGGATAACGGCAATGAGCAGTTCTTC

size: .
D: TRBD1
J: TRBJ1-1
V: TRBV30
CDR3: CAWSRTGGAQNTEAFF
DNA: TGTGCCTGGAGCCGGACAGGGGGCGCCCAGAACACTGAAGCTTTCTTT

size: .
D: .
J: TRBJ1-1
V: TRBV30
CDR3: CAWSVWGALNTEAFF
DNA: TGTGCCTGGAGTGTATGGGGCGCGTTGAACACTGAAGCTTTCTTT

size: .
D: .
J: TRBJ2-1
V: TRBV5-1
CDR3: CASSFGGLSSYNEQFF
DNA: TGCGCCAGCAGCTTTGGGGGACTCAGCTCCTACAATGAGCAGTTCTTC

size: .
D: .
J: TRBJ1-2
V: TRBV30
CDR3: CAWSVTGKGYGYTF
DNA: TGTGCCTGGAGTGTTACAGGGAAAGGGTATGGCTACACCTTC

size: .
D: TRBD1
J: TRBJ2-5
V: TRBV6-5
CDR3: CASSYSGQGGETQYF
DNA: TGTGCCAGCAGTTACTCAGGACAGGGGGGCGAGACCCAGTACTTC

size: .
D: TRBD1
J: TRBJ1-3
V: TRBV4-3
CDR3: CASSQWGQGSGNTIYF
DNA: TGCGCCAGCAGCCAATGGGGACAGGGCTCTGGAAACACCATATATTTT

size: .
D: TRBD2
J: TRBJ2-2
V: TRBV23-1
CDR3: CASSQPPGAGDLGDTGELFF
DNA: TGCGCCAGCAGTCAACCCCCTGGGGCGGGAGACCTCGGGGACACCGGGGAGCTGTTTTTT

size: .
D: TRBD1
J: TRBJ1-6
V: TRBV6-5
CDR3: CASSYRDREGLPLHF
DNA: TGTGCCAGCAGTTACCGCGACAGGGAAGGGTTACCCCTCCACTTT

size: .
D: .
J: TRBJ1-2
V: TRBV6-5
CDR3: CASSTNRAGHGYTF
DNA: TGTGCCAGCAGTACTAACAGGGCCGGTCATGGCTACACCTTC

size: .
D: TRBD2
J: TRBJ2-3
V: TRBV18
CDR3: CASSPSAGGPSDTQYF
DNA: TGTGCCAGCTCACCTTCCGCGGGGGGACCTTCAGATACGCAGTATTTT

size: .
D: .
J: TRBJ1-2
V: TRBV20-1
CDR3: CSATVDGYTF
DNA: TGCAGTGCTACCGTTGATGGCTACACCTTC

size: .
D: .
J: TRBJ2-7
V: TRBV18
CDR3: CASSLGDAREQYF
DNA: TGTGCCAGCTCACTCGGAGACGCGCGGGAGCAGTACTTC

size: .
D: .
J: TRBJ1-2
V: TRBV5-1
CDR3: CASSLGGTAGYTF
DNA: TGCGCCAGCAGCTTAGGAGGGACCGCGGGCTACACCTTC

size: .
D: .
J: TRBJ1-6
V: TRBV30
CDR3: CAWRDSFNSPLHF
DNA: TGTGCCTGGAGAGACTCTTTCAATTCACCCCTCCACTTT

size: .
D: .
J: TRBJ2-7
V: TRBV18
CDR3: CASSPSGSSYEQYF
DNA: TGTGCCAGCTCACCTTCCGGGTCATCCTACGAGCAGTACTTC

size: .
D: TRBD1
J: TRBJ2-7
V: TRBV12-5
CDR3: CASGLGGDRGKYEQYF
DNA: TGTGCTAGTGGTTTGGGAGGGGACAGGGGGAAGTACGAGCAGTACTTC

size: .
D: TRBD1
J: TRBJ2-6
V: TRBV5-1
CDR3: CASSSDRRASGANVLTF
DNA: TGCGCCAGCAGCTCGGACAGGCGGGCTTCTGGGGCCAACGTCCTGACTTTC

size: .
D: TRBD1
J: TRBJ1-5
V: TRBV30
CDR3: CAWSVIQGGNQPQHF
DNA: TGTGCCTGGAGTGTAATTCAGGGGGGCAATCAGCCCCAGCATTTT